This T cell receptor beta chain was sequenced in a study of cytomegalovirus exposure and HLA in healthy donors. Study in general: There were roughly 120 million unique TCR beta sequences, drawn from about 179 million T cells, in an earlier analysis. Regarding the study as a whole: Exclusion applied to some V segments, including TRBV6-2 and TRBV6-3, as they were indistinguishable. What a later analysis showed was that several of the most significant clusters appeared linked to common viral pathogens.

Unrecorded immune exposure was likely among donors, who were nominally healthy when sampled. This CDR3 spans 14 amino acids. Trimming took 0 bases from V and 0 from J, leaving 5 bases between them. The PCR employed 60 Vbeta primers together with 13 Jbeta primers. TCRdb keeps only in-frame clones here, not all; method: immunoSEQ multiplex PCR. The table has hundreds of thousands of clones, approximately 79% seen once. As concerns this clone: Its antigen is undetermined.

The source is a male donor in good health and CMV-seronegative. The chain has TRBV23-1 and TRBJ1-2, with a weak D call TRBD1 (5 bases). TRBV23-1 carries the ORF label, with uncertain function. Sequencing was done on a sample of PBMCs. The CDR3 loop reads CASSQSQANYGYTF. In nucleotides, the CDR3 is TGCGCCAGCAGTCAATCACAGGCTAACTATGGCTACACCTTC.